This is a list of T cell receptor beta chains from one sample in a study of CD8+CD57+ T cells in acquired aplastic anemia. One entry per CDR3 protein, called by TCRdb with MiXCR from the reads. In the table there are 160,000 or so distinct CDR3 sequences, 45% to 55% of which are singletons. The sample comprised sorted CD4+, CD8+, or CD8+CD57+ T cells (not recorded which) from PBMCs. Receptors originate from a human donor with aplastic anemia. Each CDR3 is given with its conserved first and last residue. Fields, in order: clone size, D gene, J gene, V gene, CDR3 protein, CDR3 DNA. A D gene is named only where the DNA matches it firmly. Expanded clones get a size class; other rows say once, few or many, or leave the size out.

clone size: many
D gene: -
J gene: TRBJ2-1
V gene: TRBV6-2/TRBV6-3
CDR3 protein: CASSGGLLNEQFF
CDR3 DNA: TGTGCCAGCAGTGGGGGGCTACTCAATGAGCAGTTCTTC

clone size: many
D gene: TRBD1
J gene: TRBJ1-2
V gene: TRBV12-5
CDR3 protein: CASGDRGISYGYTF
CDR3 DNA: TGTGCTAGTGGAGACAGGGGGATTAGCTATGGCTACACCTTC

clone size: -
D gene: -
J gene: TRBJ2-1
V gene: TRBV6-1
CDR3 protein: CASSEASGSYNEQFF
CDR3 DNA: TGTGCCAGCAGTGAAGCGAGCGGGTCCTACAATGAGCAGTTCTTC

clone size: -
D gene: -
J gene: TRBJ2-1
V gene: TRBV10-3
CDR3 protein: CATRLASLNEQFF
CDR3 DNA: TGTGCCACCCGGTTGGCCTCGCTCAATGAGCAGTTCTTC

clone size: -
D gene: -
J gene: TRBJ1-4
V gene: TRBV28
CDR3 protein: CASSLTGRTEKLFF
CDR3 DNA: TGTGCCAGCAGCCTAACAGGACGTACTGAAAAACTGTTTTTT

clone size: many
D gene: TRBD1
J gene: TRBJ1-1
V gene: TRBV7-9
CDR3 protein: CASSVRQGADTEAFF
CDR3 DNA: TGTGCCAGCAGCGTACGACAGGGGGCGGACACTGAAGCTTTCTTT

clone size: -
D gene: TRBD1
J gene: TRBJ1-6
V gene: TRBV10-3
CDR3 protein: CASRDSDHSPLHF
CDR3 DNA: TGTGCCAGCCGGGACAGCGACCATTCACCCCTCCACTTT

clone size: many
D gene: TRBD1
J gene: TRBJ1-1
V gene: TRBV5-1
CDR3 protein: CASSLDRDRGSEAFF
CDR3 DNA: TGCGCCAGCAGCTTGGATCGGGACAGGGGGTCTGAAGCTTTCTTT

clone size: many
D gene: -
J gene: TRBJ1-1
V gene: TRBV20-1
CDR3 protein: CSASANTEAFF
CDR3 DNA: TGCAGTGCTAGTGCTAACACTGAAGCTTTCTTT

clone size: -
D gene: -
J gene: TRBJ2-7
V gene: TRBV7-8
CDR3 protein: CASSRDSGYEQYF
CDR3 DNA: TGTGCCAGCAGCCGTGACTCGGGGTACGAGCAGTACTTC

clone size: many
D gene: TRBD1
J gene: TRBJ2-7
V gene: TRBV19
CDR3 protein: CASSISQGYEQYF
CDR3 DNA: TGTGCCAGTAGTATATCACAGGGGTACGAGCAGTACTTC

clone size: many
D gene: TRBD1
J gene: TRBJ2-2
V gene: TRBV2
CDR3 protein: CASRTGPYTGELFF
CDR3 DNA: TGTGCCAGCAGGACAGGGCCATACACCGGGGAGCTGTTTTTT

clone size: once
D gene: -
J gene: TRBJ2-5
V gene: TRBV29-1
CDR3 protein: CSVKGRGRETQYF
CDR3 DNA: TGCAGCGTTAAAGGCAGGGGCCGAGAGACCCAGTACTTC

clone size: -
D gene: -
J gene: TRBJ2-3
V gene: TRBV24-1
CDR3 protein: CATSEQRADTQYF
CDR3 DNA: TGTGCCACCAGTGAGCAGCGGGCGGATACGCAGTATTTT

clone size: many
D gene: -
J gene: TRBJ2-2
V gene: TRBV3-1
CDR3 protein: CASSQVANTGELFF
CDR3 DNA: TGTGCCAGCAGCCAAGTTGCGAACACCGGGGAGCTGTTTTTT

clone size: -
D gene: TRBD2
J gene: TRBJ2-3
V gene: TRBV6-1
CDR3 protein: CASRRAGGRTDTQYF
CDR3 DNA: TGTGCCAGCAGGCGCGCGGGAGGGCGCACAGATACGCAGTATTTT

clone size: -
D gene: -
J gene: TRBJ2-5
V gene: TRBV15
CDR3 protein: CATSSPGGGRETQYF
CDR3 DNA: TGTGCCACCAGCAGCCCTGGGGGAGGTCGAGAGACCCAGTACTTC

clone size: once
D gene: TRBD1
J gene: TRBJ2-7
V gene: TRBV4-1
CDR3 protein: CASSVRTGGNEQYF
CDR3 DNA: TGCGCCAGCAGCGTAAGGACAGGGGGGAACGAGCAGTACTTC